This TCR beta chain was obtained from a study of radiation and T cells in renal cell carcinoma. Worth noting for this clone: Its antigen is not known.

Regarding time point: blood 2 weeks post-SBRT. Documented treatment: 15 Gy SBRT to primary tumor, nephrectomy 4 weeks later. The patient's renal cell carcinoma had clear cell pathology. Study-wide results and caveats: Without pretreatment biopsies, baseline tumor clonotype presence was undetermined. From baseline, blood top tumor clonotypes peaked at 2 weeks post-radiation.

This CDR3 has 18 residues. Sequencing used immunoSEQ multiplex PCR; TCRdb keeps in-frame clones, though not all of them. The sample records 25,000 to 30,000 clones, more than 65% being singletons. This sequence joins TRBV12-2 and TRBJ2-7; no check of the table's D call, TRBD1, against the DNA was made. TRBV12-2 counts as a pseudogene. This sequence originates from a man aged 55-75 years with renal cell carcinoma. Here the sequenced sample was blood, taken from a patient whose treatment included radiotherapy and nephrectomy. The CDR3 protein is CASRLGFQGLSPSGEQYF. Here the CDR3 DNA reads TGTGCAAGTCGCTTAGGGTTTCAGGGCCTCTCCCCCTCCGGCGAGCAGTACTTC.